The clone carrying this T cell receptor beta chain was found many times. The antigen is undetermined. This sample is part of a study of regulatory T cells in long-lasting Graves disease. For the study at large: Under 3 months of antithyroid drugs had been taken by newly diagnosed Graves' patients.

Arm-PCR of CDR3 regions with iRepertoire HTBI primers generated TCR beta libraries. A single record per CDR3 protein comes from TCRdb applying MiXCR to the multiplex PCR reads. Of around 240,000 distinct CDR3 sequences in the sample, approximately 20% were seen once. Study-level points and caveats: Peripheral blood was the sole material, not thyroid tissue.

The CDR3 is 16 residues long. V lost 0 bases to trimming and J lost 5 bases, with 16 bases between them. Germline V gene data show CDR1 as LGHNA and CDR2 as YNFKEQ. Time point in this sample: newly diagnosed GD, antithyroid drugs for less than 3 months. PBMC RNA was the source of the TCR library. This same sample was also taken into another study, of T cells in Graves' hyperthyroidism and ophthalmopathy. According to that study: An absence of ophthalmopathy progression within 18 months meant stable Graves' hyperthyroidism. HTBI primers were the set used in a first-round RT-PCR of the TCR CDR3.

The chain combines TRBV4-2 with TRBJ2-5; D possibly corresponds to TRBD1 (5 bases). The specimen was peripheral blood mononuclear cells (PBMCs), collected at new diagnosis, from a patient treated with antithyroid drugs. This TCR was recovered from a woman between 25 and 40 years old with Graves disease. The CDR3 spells CASSQDLGAGVETQYF. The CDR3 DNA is TGTGCCAGCAGCCAAGATTTAGGGGCAGGCGTGGAGACCCAGTACTTC.